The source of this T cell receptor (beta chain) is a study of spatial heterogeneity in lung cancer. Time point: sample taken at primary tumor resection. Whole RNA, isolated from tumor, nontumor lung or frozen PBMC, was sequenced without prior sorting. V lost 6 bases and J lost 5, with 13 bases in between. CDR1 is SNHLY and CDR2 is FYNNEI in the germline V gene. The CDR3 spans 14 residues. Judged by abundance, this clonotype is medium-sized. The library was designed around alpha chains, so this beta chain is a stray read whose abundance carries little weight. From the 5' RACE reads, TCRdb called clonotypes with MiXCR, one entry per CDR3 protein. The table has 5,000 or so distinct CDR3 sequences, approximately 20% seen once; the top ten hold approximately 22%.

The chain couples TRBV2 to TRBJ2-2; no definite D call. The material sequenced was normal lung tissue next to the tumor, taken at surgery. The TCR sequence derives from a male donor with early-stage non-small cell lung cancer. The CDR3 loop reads CASSKDAETGELFF. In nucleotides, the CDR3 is TGTGCCAGCAGCAAGGATGCCGAAACCGGGGAGCTGTTTTTT.